The rows below give T cell receptor beta chains drawn from one sample of a study of T cells in Graves' hyperthyroidism and ophthalmopathy. MiXCR, run by TCRdb on the multiplex PCR reads, gives a single entry per CDR3 protein. The sample contains about 350,000 distinct CDR3 sequences, 14% of which appear only once. The sample was blood. Receptors originate from a woman under 40 with Graves' hyperthyroidism. CDR3s include the opening cysteine and the closing phenylalanine or tryptophan. Fields, in order: clone size, CDR3 length, V gene, D gene, J gene, CDR3 protein, CDR3 DNA. D genes are given only for firm matches. Rows give clone size only sometimes, using once, few, many, or a class for an expanded clone.

many	17	TRBV6-2/TRBV6-3	NA	TRBJ2-2	CASSYSLRGRGTGELFF	TGTGCCAGCAGTTACTCTCTGAGGGGAAGGGGCACCGGGGAGCTGTTTTTT
NA	10	TRBV18	NA	TRBJ2-7	CASSPTVQYF	TGTGCCAGCTCACCAACGGTGCAGTACTTC
many	12	TRBV3-1	NA	TRBJ2-1	CASSQSGLEQFF	TGTGCCAGCAGCCAGAGCGGGTTAGAGCAGTTCTTC
NA	12	TRBV20-1	NA	TRBJ1-1	CSDKLGRPEAFF	TGCAGTGATAAACTAGGGCGACCTGAAGCTTTCTTT
few	16	TRBV6-2/TRBV6-3	TRBD2	TRBJ2-6	CASSQREAGGANVLTF	TGTGCCAGCAGCCAGCGGGAGGCTGGAGGGGCCAACGTCCTGACTTTC
NA	14	TRBV11-3	TRBD2	TRBJ2-2	CASSILADTGELFF	TGTGCCAGCAGCATACTAGCGGACACCGGGGAGCTGTTTTTT
many	12	TRBV28	NA	TRBJ1-5	CATCEPNQPQHF	TGTGCCACCTGCGAGCCAAATCAGCCCCAGCATTTT
NA	14	TRBV29-1	TRBD2	TRBJ2-3	CSVLAGGSTDTQYF	TGCAGCGTTCTCGCGGGGGGGAGCACAGATACGCAGTATTTT
few	14	TRBV30	NA	TRBJ1-1	CAWKGKYGGTEAFF	TGTGCCTGGAAGGGAAAATATGGAGGGACTGAAGCTTTCTTT
NA	14	TRBV20-1	NA	TRBJ2-5	CSARDGSVRETQYF	TGCAGTGCTAGGGACGGGAGTGTACGAGAGACCCAGTACTTC
many	15	TRBV15	NA	TRBJ1-1	CATSRAWGANTEAFF	TGTGCCACCAGCAGAGCTTGGGGGGCGAACACTGAAGCTTTCTTT
many	12	TRBV29-1	NA	TRBJ2-7	CSALRVGGEQYF	TGCAGCGCCCTCAGGGTTGGGGGCGAGCAGTACTTC
many	14	TRBV28	NA	TRBJ1-1	CASGHFRRHTEAFF	TGTGCCAGCGGACATTTTAGACGGCACACTGAAGCTTTCTTT
many	15	TRBV9	NA	TRBJ2-5	CASSYDGAFGETQYF	TGTGCCAGCAGCTATGACGGGGCATTCGGGGAGACCCAGTACTTC
many	13	TRBV11-2	NA	TRBJ1-1	CASSPDPNTEAFF	TGTGCCAGCAGCCCGGACCCGAACACTGAAGCTTTCTTT
NA	15	TRBV7-3	TRBD2	TRBJ2-1	CASSWGSGSHAEQFF	TGTGCCAGCAGCTGGGGTAGCGGGAGCCACGCGGAGCAGTTCTTC
many	16	TRBV11-2	NA	TRBJ1-1	CASSQNGGRMNTEAFF	TGTGCCAGCAGCCAGAACGGTGGCAGGATGAACACTGAAGCTTTCTTT
many	17	TRBV7-8	NA	TRBJ1-1	CASSLPRRRPFTEGAFF	TGTGCCAGCAGCTTACCCAGGCGGCGACCGTTTACGGAAGGAGCTTTCTTT
few	21	TRBV12-5	TRBD2	TRBJ2-7	CASGLVALAGGSCLVRYEQYF	TGTGCTAGTGGTTTGGTGGCCCTAGCGGGAGGGAGTTGTTTGGTTCGCTACGAGCAGTACTTC
few	13	TRBV7-3	NA	TRBJ2-2	CASSLTRTGELFF	TGTGCCAGCAGCTTAACCCGAACCGGGGAGCTGTTTTTT
few	15	TRBV28	TRBD1	TRBJ1-5	CASSFPTGSYPPQHF	TGTGCCAGCAGTTTTCCGACAGGGTCATACCCGCCCCAGCATTTT
NA	13	TRBV7-3	NA	TRBJ1-4	CASCCRSNEKLFF	TGTGCCAGCTGCTGCAGGTCCAATGAAAAACTGTTTTTT
many	12	TRBV11-2	NA	TRBJ2-1	CASSWLATEQFF	TGTGCCAGCAGCTGGCTAGCTACTGAGCAGTTCTTC
many	12	TRBV2	TRBD1	TRBJ2-7	CARSTGVGEQYF	TGTGCCAGGTCTACAGGGGTGGGCGAGCAGTACTTC
few	14	TRBV7-2	NA	TRBJ2-3	CASSLTPGTDTQYF	TGTGCCAGCAGCTTAACGCCCGGAACAGATACGCAGTATTTT
NA	15	TRBV3-1	NA	TRBJ1-3	CASSRGPLGGNTIYF	TGTGCCAGCAGCCGAGGGCCTCTGGGGGGAAACACCATATATTTT
few	16	TRBV19	TRBD1	TRBJ1-2	CASSIFRPTGIYGYTF	TGTGCCAGTAGTATATTTCGACCGACAGGGATCTATGGCTACACCTTC
many	15	TRBV5-1	TRBD1	TRBJ2-1	CASSLAGTGFNEQFF	TGCGCCAGCAGCTTGGCCGGGACAGGGTTCAATGAGCAGTTCTTC
many	20	TRBV19	TRBD2	TRBJ2-6	CASRRSGRAGLTSGANVLTF	TGTGCCAGTAGACGTAGCGGGAGGGCCGGCCTGACCTCTGGGGCCAACGTCCTGACTTTC
many	11	TRBV30	NA	TRBJ1-4	CAWSIGEKLFF	TGTGCCTGGAGCATAGGAGAAAAACTGTTTTTT
few	14	TRBV19	TRBD1	TRBJ1-1	CASSPDRVPTEAFF	TGTGCCAGTAGCCCGGACAGGGTCCCCACTGAAGCTTTCTTT